This TCR beta chain was captured by sequencing in a study of vaccination effects on CD4 cells after COVID-19. Sequencing used immunoSEQ multiplex PCR; TCRdb keeps in-frame clones, though not all of them. The sample has 45,000 to 75,000 clones, about 74% seen once. As regards this clone: Its antigen is not known.

It was after approximately 11 days of culture that CD4+ T cells were isolated. Germline V gene data show CDR1 as KGHSH and CDR2 as LQKENI. The CDR3 consists of 15 residues. Germline trimming cut 3 bases from V and 5 bases from J; bases unmatched to any gene: 3. The source is a human donor who received a COVID-19 vaccine. The sample consisted of CD4+ T cells from PBMCs cultured without peptide, taken before COVID-19 vaccination. The chain links TRBV18 to TRBJ2-3; 12 bases agree with TRBD1. CDR3: CASSPGTGGGDTQYF. CDR3 DNA: TGTGCCAGCTCACCCGGGACAGGGGGCGGAGATACGCAGTATTTT.